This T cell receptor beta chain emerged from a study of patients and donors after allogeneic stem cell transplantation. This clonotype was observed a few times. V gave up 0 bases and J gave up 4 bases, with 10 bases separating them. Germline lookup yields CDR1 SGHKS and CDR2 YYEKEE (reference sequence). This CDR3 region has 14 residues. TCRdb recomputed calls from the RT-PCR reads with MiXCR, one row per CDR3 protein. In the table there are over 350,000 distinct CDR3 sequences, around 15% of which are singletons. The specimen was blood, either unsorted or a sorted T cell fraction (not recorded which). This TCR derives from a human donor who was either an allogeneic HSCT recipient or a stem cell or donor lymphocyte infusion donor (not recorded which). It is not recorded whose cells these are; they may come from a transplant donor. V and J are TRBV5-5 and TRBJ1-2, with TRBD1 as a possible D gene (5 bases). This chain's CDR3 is CASSLAGRAYGYTF. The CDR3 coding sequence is TGTGCCAGCAGCTTGGCGGGACGGGCCTATGGCTACACCTTC.